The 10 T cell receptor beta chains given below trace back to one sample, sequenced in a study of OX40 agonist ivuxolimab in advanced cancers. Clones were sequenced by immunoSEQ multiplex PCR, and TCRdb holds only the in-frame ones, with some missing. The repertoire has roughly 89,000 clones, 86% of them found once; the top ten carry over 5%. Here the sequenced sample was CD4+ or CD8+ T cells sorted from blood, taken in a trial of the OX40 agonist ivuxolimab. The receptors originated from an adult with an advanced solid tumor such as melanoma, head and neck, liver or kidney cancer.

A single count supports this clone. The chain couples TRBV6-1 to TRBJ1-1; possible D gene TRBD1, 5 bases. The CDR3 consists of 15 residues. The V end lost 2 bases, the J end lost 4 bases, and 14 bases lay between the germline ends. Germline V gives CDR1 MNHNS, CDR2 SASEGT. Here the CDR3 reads CASSEITGWGTEAFF. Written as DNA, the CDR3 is TGTGCCAGCAGTGAAATAACAGGCTGGGGCACTGAAGCTTTCTTT.

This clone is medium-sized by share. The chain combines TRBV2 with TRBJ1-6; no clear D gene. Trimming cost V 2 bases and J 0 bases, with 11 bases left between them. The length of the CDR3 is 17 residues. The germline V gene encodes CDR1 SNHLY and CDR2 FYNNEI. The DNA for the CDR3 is TGTGCCAGCAGTGAAATCCCGGCGAGCTCCTATAATTCACCCCTCCACTTT. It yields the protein CASSEIPASSYNSPLHF. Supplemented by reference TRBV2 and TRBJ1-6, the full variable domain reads EPEVTQTPSHQVTQMGQEVILRCVPISNHLYFYWYRQILGQKVEFLVSFYNNEISEKSEIFDDQFSVERPDGSNFTLKIRSTKLEDSAMYFCASSEIPASSYNSPLHFGNGTRLTVT.

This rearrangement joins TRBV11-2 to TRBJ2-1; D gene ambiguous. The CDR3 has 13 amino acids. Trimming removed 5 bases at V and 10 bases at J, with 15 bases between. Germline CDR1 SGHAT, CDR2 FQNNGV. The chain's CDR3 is CASSTDPYAEQFF. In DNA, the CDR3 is TGTGCCAGCAGCACGGACCCCTACGCGGAGCAGTTCTTC.

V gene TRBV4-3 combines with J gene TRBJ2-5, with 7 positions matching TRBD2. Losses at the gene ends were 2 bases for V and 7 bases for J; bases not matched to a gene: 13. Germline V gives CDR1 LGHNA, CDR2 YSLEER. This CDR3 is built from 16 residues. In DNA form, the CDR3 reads TGCGCCAGCAGCCAAAAGGTGGCTACTGGGGAGGGGACCCAGTACTTC. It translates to CASSQKVATGEGTQYF.

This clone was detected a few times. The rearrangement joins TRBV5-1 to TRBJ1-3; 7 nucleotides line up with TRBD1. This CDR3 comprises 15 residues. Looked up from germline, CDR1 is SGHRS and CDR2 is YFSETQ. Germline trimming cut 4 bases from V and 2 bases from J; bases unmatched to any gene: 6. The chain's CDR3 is CASSPEGTAGNTIYF. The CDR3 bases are TGCGCCAGCAGCCCAGAGGGGACAGCTGGAAACACCATATATTTT.

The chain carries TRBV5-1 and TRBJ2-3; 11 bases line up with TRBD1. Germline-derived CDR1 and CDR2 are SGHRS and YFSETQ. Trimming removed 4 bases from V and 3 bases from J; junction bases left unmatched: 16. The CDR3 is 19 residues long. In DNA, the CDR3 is TGCGCCAGCAGCATCGAACCGGACAGGGGGCTGGTACGGACAGATACGCAGTATTTT. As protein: CASSIEPDRGLVRTDTQYF.

The CDR3 nucleotides read TGCAGCGTGCGGACAGTAACCTCCTACGAGCAGTACTTC. Translating gives CSVRTVTSYEQYF. The rearrangement uses TRBV29-1 and TRBJ2-7; weak D call: TRBD1 (6 bases). The CDR3 is 13 residues long. Germline assignment: CDR1 SQVTM and CDR2 ANQGSEA. Deletions cut 6 bases from V and 0 bases from J, with 12 bases between.

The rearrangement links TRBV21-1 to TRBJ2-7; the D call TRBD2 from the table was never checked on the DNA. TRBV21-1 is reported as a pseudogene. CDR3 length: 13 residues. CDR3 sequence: CASRRVLVYEQYF. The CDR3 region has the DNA TGTGCCAGCCGCAGAGTTCTAGTCTACGAGCAGTACTTC.

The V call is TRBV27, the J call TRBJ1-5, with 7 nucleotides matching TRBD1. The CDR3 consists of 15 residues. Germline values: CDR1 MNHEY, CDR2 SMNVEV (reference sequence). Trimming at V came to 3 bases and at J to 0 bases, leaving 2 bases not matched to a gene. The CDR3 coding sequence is TGTGCCAGCAGTTTCAGGGGGAGTAGCAATCAGCCCCAGCATTTT. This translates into CASSFRGSSNQPQHF.

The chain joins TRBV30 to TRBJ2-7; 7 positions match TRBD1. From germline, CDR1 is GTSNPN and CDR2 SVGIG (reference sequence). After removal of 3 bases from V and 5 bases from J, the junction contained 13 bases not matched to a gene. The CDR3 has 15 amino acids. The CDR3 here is CAWRPPTTGLNEQYF. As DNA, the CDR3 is TGTGCCTGGAGACCCCCGACGACAGGGTTGAACGAGCAGTACTTC.